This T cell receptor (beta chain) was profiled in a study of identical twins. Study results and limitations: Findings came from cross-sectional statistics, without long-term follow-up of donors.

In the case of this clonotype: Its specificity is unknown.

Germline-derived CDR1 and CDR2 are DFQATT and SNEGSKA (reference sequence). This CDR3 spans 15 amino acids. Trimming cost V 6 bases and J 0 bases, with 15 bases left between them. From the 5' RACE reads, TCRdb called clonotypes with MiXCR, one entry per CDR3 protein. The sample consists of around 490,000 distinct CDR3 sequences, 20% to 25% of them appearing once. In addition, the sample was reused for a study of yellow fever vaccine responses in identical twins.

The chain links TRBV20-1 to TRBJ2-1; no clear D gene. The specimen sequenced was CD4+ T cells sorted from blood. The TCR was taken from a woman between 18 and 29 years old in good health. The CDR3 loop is CSAPRRASSYNEQFF. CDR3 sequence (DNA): TGCAGTGCCCCCCGACGTGCTAGCTCCTACAATGAGCAGTTCTTC.